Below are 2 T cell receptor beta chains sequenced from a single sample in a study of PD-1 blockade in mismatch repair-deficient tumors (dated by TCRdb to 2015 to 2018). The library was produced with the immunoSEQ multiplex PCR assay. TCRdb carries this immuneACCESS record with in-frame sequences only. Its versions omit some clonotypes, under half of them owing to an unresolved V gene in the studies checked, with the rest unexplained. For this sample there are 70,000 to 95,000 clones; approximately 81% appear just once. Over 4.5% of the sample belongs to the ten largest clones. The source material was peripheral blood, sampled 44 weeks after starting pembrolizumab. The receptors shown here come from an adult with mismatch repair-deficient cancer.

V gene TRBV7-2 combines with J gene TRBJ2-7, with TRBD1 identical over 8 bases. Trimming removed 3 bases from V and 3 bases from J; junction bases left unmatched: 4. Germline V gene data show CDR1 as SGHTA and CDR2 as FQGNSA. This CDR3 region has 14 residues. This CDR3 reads CASSFQGAVYEQYF. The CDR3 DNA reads TGTGCCAGCAGCTTCCAGGGGGCTGTCTACGAGCAGTACTTC.

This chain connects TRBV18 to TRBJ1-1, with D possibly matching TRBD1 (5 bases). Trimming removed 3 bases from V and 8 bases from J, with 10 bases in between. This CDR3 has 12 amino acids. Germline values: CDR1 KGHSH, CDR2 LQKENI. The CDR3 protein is CASSPSKGEAFF. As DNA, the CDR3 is TGTGCCAGCTCACCCTCCAAGGGGGAAGCTTTCTTT.